The rows below give T cell receptor beta chains drawn from one sample of a study of T cell responses to AZD1222 COVID-19 vaccine. Libraries were prepared by immunoSEQ multiplex PCR; TCRdb keeps only in-frame clonotypes and omits some of them. The table has 95,000 to 150,000 clones, around 93% seen once. Sequences were derived from peripheral blood, sampled on day 0 of AZD1222 vaccination. The receptors originated from an adult in good health. Each CDR3 is given with its conserved first and last residue. Fields, in order: V gene, J gene, D gene, clone size, CDR3 protein, CDR3 DNA. A D gene is named only where the DNA matches it firmly. Size is omitted from some rows. Given values are once, few, many or a class for expanded clones.

TRBV4-2,TRBJ1-2,NA,NA,CASSQDPGLREGYTF,TGTGCCAGCAGCCAAGACCCCGGACTTAGGGAGGGCTACACCTTC
TRBV27,TRBJ2-3,NA,NA,CASSLRARGTDTQYF,TGTGCCAGCAGTTTAAGGGCCCGCGGCACAGATACGCAGTATTTT
TRBV29-1,TRBJ1-6,NA,NA,CSVEDLKLGNSPLHF,TGCAGCGTTGAAGATCTAAAGCTTGGGAATTCACCCCTCCACTTT
TRBV2,TRBJ2-2,TRBD1,NA,CASSRQGNTGELFF,TGTGCCAGCAGCAGACAGGGAAACACCGGGGAGCTGTTTTTT
TRBV11-2,TRBJ2-2,NA,NA,CASSRPRTANTGELFF,TGTGCCAGCAGCCGACCCCGGACGGCGAACACCGGGGAGCTGTTTTTT
TRBV6-1,TRBJ2-3,TRBD2,NA,CASSEGLPDTQYF,TGTGCCAGCAGTGAGGGACTACCAGATACGCAGTATTTT
TRBV19,TRBJ2-1,NA,NA,CASSIGTSPNEQFF,TGTGCCAGTAGTATCGGGACCAGCCCTAATGAGCAGTTCTTC
TRBV10-3,TRBJ2-7,TRBD1,NA,CAIRQTGTTYEQYF,TGTGCCATCAGACAGACAGGGACGACCTACGAGCAGTACTTC
TRBV9,TRBJ2-5,TRBD1,NA,CASSVEGGSQTQYF,TGTGCCAGCAGCGTAGAAGGGGGCAGCCAGACCCAGTACTTC
TRBV4-2,TRBJ1-5,TRBD1,NA,CASSQDSGTESNQPQHF,TGTGCCAGCAGCCAAGATTCCGGGACAGAAAGCAATCAGCCCCAGCATTTT
TRBV18,TRBJ1-6,NA,NA,CASSRQGDMIFSPLHF,TGTGCCAGCTCACGTCAGGGAGACATGATTTTTTCACCCCTCCACTTT
TRBV5-1,TRBJ2-1,NA,NA,CASSWDNYNEQFF,TGCGCCAGCAGCTGGGACAACTACAATGAGCAGTTCTTC
TRBV2,TRBJ1-1,NA,NA,CASSEEGRVNTEAFF,TGTGCCAGCAGTGAAGAAGGGAGGGTGAACACTGAAGCTTTCTTT
TRBV2,TRBJ2-1,NA,NA,CASSQERPSYNEQFF,TGTGCCAGCAGTCAGGAGCGTCCCTCCTACAATGAGCAGTTCTTC
TRBV3-1/TRBV3-2,TRBJ1-2,NA,NA,CASSQEISRDGYTF,TGTGCCAGCAGCCAAGAAATCAGTAGGGATGGCTACACCTTC
TRBV27,TRBJ2-7,TRBD2,NA,CASSLLAGTLYEQYF,TGTGCCAGCAGTCTACTAGCGGGAACTTTGTACGAGCAGTACTTC
TRBV13,TRBJ2-5,NA,NA,CASSPPGREETQYF,TGTGCCAGCAGCCCCCCCGGTAGGGAGGAGACCCAGTACTTC
TRBV19,TRBJ1-4,NA,NA,CASSIPVGTNEKLFF,TGTGCCAGTAGTATCCCCGTGGGGACTAATGAAAAACTGTTTTTT
TRBV27,TRBJ1-2,NA,NA,CASSFFDSRGGYTF,TGTGCCAGCAGTTTTTTCGATTCGCGAGGAGGCTACACCTTC
TRBV13,TRBJ1-6,NA,NA,CASSGAGLVEDSPLHF,TGTGCCAGCAGTGGCGCGGGACTTGTCGAGGATTCACCCCTCCACTTT
TRBV28,TRBJ2-1,TRBD2,NA,CASSATSGRAPVDEQFF,TGTGCCAGCAGTGCTACTAGCGGGAGGGCCCCCGTTGATGAGCAGTTCTTC
TRBV18,TRBJ1-1,NA,few,CASFGQQNTEAFF,TGTGCCAGCTTCGGACAGCAGAACACTGAAGCTTTCTTT
TRBV27,TRBJ2-5,NA,NA,CASSLEQTSKETQYF,TGTGCCAGCAGTTTAGAGCAGACTAGTAAAGAGACCCAGTACTTC
TRBV5-1,TRBJ2-7,NA,NA,CASSGRGSYEQYF,TGCGCCAGCAGCGGAAGGGGCTCCTACGAGCAGTACTTC
TRBV4-1,TRBJ2-3,NA,NA,CASSPLVAQYSDTQYF,TGCGCCAGCAGCCCCCTAGTCGCGCAGTACTCCGATACGCAGTATTTT
TRBV10-1,TRBJ1-3,NA,NA,CARRLGRRRNTIYF,TGCGCCAGGAGGTTGGGGCGCAGAAGGAACACCATATATTTT
TRBV19,TRBJ1-1,NA,NA,CASSRRSTEAFF,TGTGCCAGTAGTAGGCGGTCCACTGAAGCTTTCTTT
TRBV7-9,TRBJ2-6,NA,once,CASSLDFLKGYGANVLTF,TGTGCCAGCAGCTTAGATTTTTTGAAGGGTTACGGGGCCAACGTCCTGACTTTC
TRBV7-6,TRBJ2-2,NA,NA,CASSLAGRASTGELFF,TGTGCCAGCAGCTTAGCTGGGCGGGCTAGCACCGGGGAGCTGTTTTTT
TRBV7-6,TRBJ1-3,NA,NA,CASSLAGQGGNTIYF,TGTGCCAGCAGCTTAGCAGGGCAGGGGGGAAACACCATATATTTT
TRBV28,TRBJ2-7,NA,NA,CASSFTVGEQYF,TGTGCCAGCAGTTTTACAGTTGGCGAGCAGTACTTC
TRBV9,TRBJ2-1,TRBD1,once,CASSSQGQSYNEQFF,TGTGCCAGCAGCAGCCAGGGACAGAGTTACAATGAGCAGTTCTTC
TRBV7-9,TRBJ2-7,TRBD1,NA,CASSLIGGGDEQYF,TGTGCCAGCAGCTTAATAGGGGGCGGAGACGAGCAGTACTTC
TRBV30,TRBJ1-4,NA,NA,CAWSVGLPMDEKLFF,TGTGCCTGGAGTGTCGGGCTACCAATGGATGAAAAACTGTTTTTT
TRBV10-1,TRBJ2-7,NA,NA,CASSGPSSGGSYYEQYF,TGCGCCAGCAGTGGCCCCAGTAGCGGAGGAAGCTACTACGAGCAGTACTTC
TRBV12-3/TRBV12-4,TRBJ2-7,NA,NA,CASSLIWGTEQYF,TGTGCCAGCAGTTTAATTTGGGGTACGGAGCAGTACTTC
TRBV18,TRBJ2-1,TRBD2,NA,CASSPFTSGSSYNEQFF,TGTGCCAGCTCACCATTTACTAGCGGTAGCTCCTACAATGAGCAGTTCTTC
TRBV6-4,TRBJ2-3,TRBD2,NA,CASSRGLAGPDTQYF,TGTGCCAGCAGTCGCGGACTAGCGGGACCAGATACGCAGTATTTT
TRBV19,TRBJ1-4,NA,NA,CASSINREGVLAEGNEKLFF,TGTGCCAGTAGTATAAACAGGGAGGGGGTACTAGCAGAAGGTAATGAAAAACTGTTTTTT
TRBV2,TRBJ2-2,TRBD2,NA,CASSGPSSGRNTGELFF,TGTGCCAGCAGTGGTCCCAGCAGCGGGAGGAATACCGGGGAGCTGTTTTTT